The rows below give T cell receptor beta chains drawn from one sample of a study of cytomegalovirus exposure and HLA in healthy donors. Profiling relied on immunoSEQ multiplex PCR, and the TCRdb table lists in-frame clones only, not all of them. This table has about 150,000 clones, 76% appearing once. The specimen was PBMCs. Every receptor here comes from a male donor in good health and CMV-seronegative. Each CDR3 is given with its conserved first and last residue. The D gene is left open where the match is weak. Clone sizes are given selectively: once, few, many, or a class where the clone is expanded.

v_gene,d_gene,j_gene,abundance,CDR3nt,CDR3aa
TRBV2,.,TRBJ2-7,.,TGTGCCAGCAGTGAAAACTCCGACAGCTCCTACGAGCAGTACTTC,CASSENSDSSYEQYF
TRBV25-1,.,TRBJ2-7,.,TGTGCCAGCAGTGAATACGGGGGGCGACCTGCTGTGTACGAGCAGTACTTC,CASSEYGGRPAVYEQYF
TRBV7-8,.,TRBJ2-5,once,TGTGCCAGCAGCCAAAGTGAGGTCAAAGAGACCCAGTACTTC,CASSQSEVKETQYF
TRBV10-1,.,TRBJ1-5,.,TGCGCCAGCAGTGAGTCGTCTGGGGGGGAGTATAGCAATCAGCCCCAGCATTTT,CASSESSGGEYSNQPQHF
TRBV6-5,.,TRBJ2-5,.,TGTGCCAGCGGGCCGGCGGGAATTGGCGGGACCCAGTACTTC,CASGPAGIGGTQYF
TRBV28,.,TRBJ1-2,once,TGTGCCAGCAGTTTACCCCGGGGATTTAACTATGGCTACACCTTC,CASSLPRGFNYGYTF
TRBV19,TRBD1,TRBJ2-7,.,TGTGCCAGCAGCCGAGGACAGGGGCGCGTATACGAGCAGTACTTC,CASSRGQGRVYEQYF
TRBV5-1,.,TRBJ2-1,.,TGCGCCAGCAGCCTAGGAGGAGGGTTCAATGAGCAGTTCTTC,CASSLGGGFNEQFF
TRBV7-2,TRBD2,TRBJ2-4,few,TGTGCCAGCAGCTTATTCTGGCGGGGGGGCGACATTCAGTACTTC,CASSLFWRGGDIQYF
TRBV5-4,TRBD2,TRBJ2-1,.,TGTGCCAGCAGCTTTACCGGGGGGGCCTCCAATGAGCAGTTCTTC,CASSFTGGASNEQFF
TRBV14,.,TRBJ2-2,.,TGTGCCAGCAGCCAAGACCTTGGGACGGCGGGGACCGGGGAGCTGTTTTTT,CASSQDLGTAGTGELFF
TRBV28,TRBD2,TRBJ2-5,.,TGTGCCAGCTCACTAGCGGGGTCTTCGGGGACCCAGTACTTC,CASSLAGSSGTQYF
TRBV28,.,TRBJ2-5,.,TGTGCCAGCAGTCTTTTGGACAGAGGGGAGCAGTACTTC,CASSLLDRGEQYF
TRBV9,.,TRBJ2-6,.,TGTGCCAGCACGGCCCTCGGGGCTGGGGCCAACGTCCTGACTTTC,CASTALGAGANVLTF
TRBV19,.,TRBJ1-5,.,TGTGCCAGTAGCCATGGCGGGGGGGTAGAAGGACAGCCCCAGCATTTT,CASSHGGGVEGQPQHF